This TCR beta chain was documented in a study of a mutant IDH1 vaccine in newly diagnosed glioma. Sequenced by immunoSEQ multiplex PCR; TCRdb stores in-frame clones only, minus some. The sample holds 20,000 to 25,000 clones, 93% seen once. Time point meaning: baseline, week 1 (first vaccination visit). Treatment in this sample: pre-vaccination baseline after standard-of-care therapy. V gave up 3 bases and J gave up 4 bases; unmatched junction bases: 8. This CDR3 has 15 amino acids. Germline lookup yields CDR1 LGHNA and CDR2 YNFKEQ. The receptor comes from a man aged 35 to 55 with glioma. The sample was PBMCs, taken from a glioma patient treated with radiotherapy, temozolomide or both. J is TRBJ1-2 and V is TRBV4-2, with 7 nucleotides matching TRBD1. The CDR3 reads CASSHETGLLYGYTF. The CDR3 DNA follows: TGTGCCAGCAGCCACGAGACAGGGCTCCTCTATGGCTACACCTTC.